This is a list of T cell receptor beta chains from one sample in a study of Ad26.COV2.S vaccination and SARS-CoV-2 variants. Sequencing used immunoSEQ multiplex PCR; TCRdb keeps in-frame clones, though not all of them. The data hold approximately 97,000 clones, with 80% observed a single time. The source was peripheral blood, collected after recovery from COVID-19. These receptors all come from a human donor who had recovered from COVID-19. CDR3s include the opening cysteine and the closing phenylalanine or tryptophan. Each record gives: CDR3 length, D gene, J gene, V gene, clone size, CDR3 DNA, CDR3 protein. D genes are given only for firm matches. The listing skips clone size in some rows; elsewhere it reads once, few, many or a size class.

>15|TRBD2|TRBJ2-3|TRBV2|few
TGTGCCAGCAAACTAGCGGGGGGAAGCACAGATACGCAGTATTTT
CASKLAGGSTDTQYF
>17|TRBD2|TRBJ2-2|TRBV7-2|.
TGTGCCAGCAGCTCCCCGGGACTACCTTCGAACACCGGGGAGCTGTTTTTT
CASSSPGLPSNTGELFF
>15|.|TRBJ2-5|TRBV6-5|.
TGTGCCAGCGGGCTCCAGGGTTACTACCAAGAGACCCAGTACTTC
CASGLQGYYQETQYF
>15|TRBD2|TRBJ2-7|TRBV4-3|once
TGCGCCAGCAGCCAAGTATGGCGGGGGGGCTACGAGCAGTACTTC
CASSQVWRGGYEQYF
>16|.|TRBJ2-7|TRBV7-9|once
TGTGCCAGCAGCCACGATCCCGGGACGTTGAACTACGAGCAGTACTTC
CASSHDPGTLNYEQYF
>14|TRBD2|TRBJ2-7|TRBV28|.
TGTGCCAGCAGTTTATACGGGGGGTCCTACGAGCAGTACTTC
CASSLYGGSYEQYF
>18|TRBD2|TRBJ2-3|TRBV6-2/TRBV6-3|.
TGTGCCAGCAGTTCCTGGGGTGCCAGCGGGGGGGTCCAAGATACGCAGTATTTT
CASSSWGASGGVQDTQYF
>15|.|TRBJ2-3|TRBV5-1|once
TGCGCCAGCAGCCCAACAGGGTACCCCACAGATACGCAGTATTTT
CASSPTGYPTDTQYF
>15|.|TRBJ2-7|TRBV3-1/TRBV3-2|.
TGTGCCAGCAGCCTAAAACCGGGACTCAGAAACGAGCAGTACTTC
CASSLKPGLRNEQYF
>17|TRBD1|TRBJ1-3|TRBV11-2|.
TGTGCCAGCAGCTTAGATGTTGACAGGGAATCTGGAAACACCATATATTTT
CASSLDVDRESGNTIYF
>14|TRBD2|TRBJ2-2|TRBV9|few
TGTGCCAGCAGCCCCAGACTAGCTCCCGGGGAGCTGTTTTTT
CASSPRLAPGELFF
>19|TRBD1|TRBJ2-3|TRBV7-2|.
TGTGCCAGCAGCTTAGGTTCAGGGGGAGATTTTGGTGGCACAGATACGCAGTATTTT
CASSLGSGGDFGGTDTQYF
>14|TRBD2|TRBJ2-3|TRBV7-2|.
TGTGCCAGCAGTCGCGGGGGGGCCGCAGATACGCAGTATTTT
CASSRGGAADTQYF
>16|.|TRBJ1-5|TRBV5-1|.
TGCGCCAGCAGCTTGGCCCCGGGACAACTAAATCAGCCCCAGCATTTT
CASSLAPGQLNQPQHF
>15|.|TRBJ2-7|TRBV15|.
TGTGCCACCAGCAGAGAAGGAGGGGGATCCTACGAGCAGTACTTC
CATSREGGGSYEQYF
>13|.|TRBJ2-7|TRBV11-2|.
TGTGCCAGCAGCTTACCGCCCCACTACGAGCAGTACTTC
CASSLPPHYEQYF
>14|TRBD2|TRBJ2-3|TRBV5-6|.
TGTGCCAGCAGTACTATAGCGGGGCCAGATACGCAGTATTTT
CASSTIAGPDTQYF
>13|.|TRBJ2-5|TRBV5-1|.
TGCGCCAGCAGCCTCTCGCCGGAAGAGACCCAGTACTTC
CASSLSPEETQYF
>16|.|TRBJ2-1|TRBV27|.
TGTGCCAGCAGCCCAACGCTAGGGGGGGGTATAAATGAGCAGTTCTTC
CASSPTLGGGINEQFF
>15|.|TRBJ1-3|TRBV7-9|few
TGTGCCAGCAGCTCCGCAAGAGGACGTGGAAACACCATATATTTT
CASSSARGRGNTIYF
>17|.|TRBJ1-2|TRBV4-2|.
TGTGCCAGCAGCCAAGATCCTTCAGGTTTCGCTAGCTATGGCTACACCTTC
CASSQDPSGFASYGYTF
>14|.|TRBJ2-5|TRBV12-5|.
TGTGCTAGTGGTTTGGACCTGACGGCGGAGACCCAGTACTTC
CASGLDLTAETQYF
>15|TRBD2|TRBJ2-7|TRBV5-4|.
TGTGCCAGCAGCCCCGGGACTAGCGGGGGTTACGAGCAGTACTTC
CASSPGTSGGYEQYF
>15|.|TRBJ1-2|TRBV6-2/TRBV6-3|.
TGTGCCAGCAGTTACTCGGGGACTCCCGTCTATGGCTACACCTTC
CASSYSGTPVYGYTF
>15|.|TRBJ1-4|TRBV5-1|.
TGCGCCAGCAGCCTTTCCGGACGGTTTAATGAAAAACTGTTTTTT
CASSLSGRFNEKLFF
>15|TRBD2|TRBJ2-7|TRBV11-2|.
TGTGCCAGCACTAGACTAGCGGGGGTTCTCTACGAGCAGTACTTC
CASTRLAGVLYEQYF
>18|.|TRBJ1-3|TRBV7-6|.
TGTGCCAGCAGCTTAGCCCTCGACCCAGGGAACTCTGGAAACACCATATATTTT
CASSLALDPGNSGNTIYF